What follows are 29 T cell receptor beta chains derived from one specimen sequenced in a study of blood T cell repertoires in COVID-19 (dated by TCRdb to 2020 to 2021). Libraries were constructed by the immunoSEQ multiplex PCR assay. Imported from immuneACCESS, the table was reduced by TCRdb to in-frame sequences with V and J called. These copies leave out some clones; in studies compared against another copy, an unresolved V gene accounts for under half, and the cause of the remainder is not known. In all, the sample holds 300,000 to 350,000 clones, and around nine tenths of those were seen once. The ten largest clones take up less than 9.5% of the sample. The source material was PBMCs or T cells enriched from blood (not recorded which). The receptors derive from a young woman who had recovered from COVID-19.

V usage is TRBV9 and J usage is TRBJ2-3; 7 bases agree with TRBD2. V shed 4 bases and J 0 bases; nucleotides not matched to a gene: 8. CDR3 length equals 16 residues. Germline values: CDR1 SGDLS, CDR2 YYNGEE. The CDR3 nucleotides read TGTGCCAGCAGCTCCCTGGGGGGGATAAGCACAGATACGCAGTATTTT. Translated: CASSSLGGISTDTQYF. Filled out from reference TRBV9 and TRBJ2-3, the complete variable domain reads DSGVTQTPKHLITATGQRVTLRCSPRSGDLSVYWYQQSLDQGLQFLIQYYNGEERAKGNILERFSAQQFPDLHSELNLSSLELGDSALYFCASSSLGGISTDTQYFGPGTRLTVL.

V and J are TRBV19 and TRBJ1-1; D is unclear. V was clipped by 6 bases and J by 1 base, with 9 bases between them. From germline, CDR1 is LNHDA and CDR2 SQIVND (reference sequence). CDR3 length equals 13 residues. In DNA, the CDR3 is TGTGCCAGTAGGAAGAGCGGGAACACTGAAGCTTTCTTT. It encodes CASRKSGNTEAFF. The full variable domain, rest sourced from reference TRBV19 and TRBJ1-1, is DGGITQSPKYLFRKEGQNVTLSCEQNLNHDAMYWYRQDPGQGLRLIYYSQIVNDFQKGDIAEGYSVSREKKESFPLTVTSAQKNPTAFYLCASRKSGNTEAFFGQGTRLTVV.

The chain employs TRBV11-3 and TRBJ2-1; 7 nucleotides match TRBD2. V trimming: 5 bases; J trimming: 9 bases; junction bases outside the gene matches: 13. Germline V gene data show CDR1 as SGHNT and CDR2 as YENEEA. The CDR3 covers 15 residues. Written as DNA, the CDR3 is TGTGCCAGCAGCCCGAGGGGAGCGGGAAGAGGTGAGCAGTTCTTC. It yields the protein CASSPRGAGRGEQFF.

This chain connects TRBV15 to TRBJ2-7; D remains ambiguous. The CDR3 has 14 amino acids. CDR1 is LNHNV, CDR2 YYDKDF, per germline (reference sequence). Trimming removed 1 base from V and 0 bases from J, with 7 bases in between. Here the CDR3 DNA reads TGTGCCACCAGCAGAGTCCGTAGCTCCTACGAGCAGTACTTC. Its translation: CATSRVRSSYEQYF.

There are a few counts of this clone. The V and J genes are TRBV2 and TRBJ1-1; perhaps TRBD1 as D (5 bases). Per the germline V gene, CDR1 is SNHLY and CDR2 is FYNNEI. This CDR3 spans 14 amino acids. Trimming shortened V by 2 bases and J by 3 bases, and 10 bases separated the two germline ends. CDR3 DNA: TGTGCCAGCAGTGAAAACAGGTTCTACACTGAAGCTTTCTTT. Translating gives CASSENRFYTEAFF.

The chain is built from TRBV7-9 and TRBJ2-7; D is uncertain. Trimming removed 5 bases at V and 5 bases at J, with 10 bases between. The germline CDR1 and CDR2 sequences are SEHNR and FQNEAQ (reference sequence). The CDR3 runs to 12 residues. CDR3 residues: CASSGESHEQYF. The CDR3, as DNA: TGTGCCAGCAGCGGAGAGTCCCACGAGCAGTACTTC.

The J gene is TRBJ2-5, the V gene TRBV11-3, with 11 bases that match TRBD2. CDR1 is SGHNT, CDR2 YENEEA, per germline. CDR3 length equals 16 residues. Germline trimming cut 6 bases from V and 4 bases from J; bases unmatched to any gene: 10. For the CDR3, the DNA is TGTGCCAGCAGTAAAGGGCTAGCGGGAGGCCCAGAGACCCAGTACTTC. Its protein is CASSKGLAGGPETQYF.

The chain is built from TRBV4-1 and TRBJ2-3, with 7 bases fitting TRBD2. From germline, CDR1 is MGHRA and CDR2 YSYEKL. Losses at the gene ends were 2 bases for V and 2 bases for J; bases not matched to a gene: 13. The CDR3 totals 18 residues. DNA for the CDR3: TGCGCCAGCAGCCAAAGCGGGATTAAGCGGGATCCCACAGATACGCAGTATTTT. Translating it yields CASSQSGIKRDPTDTQYF.

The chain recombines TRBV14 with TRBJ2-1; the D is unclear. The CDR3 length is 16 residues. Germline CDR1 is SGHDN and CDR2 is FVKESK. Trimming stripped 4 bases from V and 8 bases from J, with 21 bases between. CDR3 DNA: TGTGCCAGCAGCCCATTTATCACCCTCGTCCCGGATGAGCAGTTCTTC. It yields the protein CASSPFITLVPDEQFF. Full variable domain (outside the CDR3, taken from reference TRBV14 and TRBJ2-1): EAGVTQFPSHSVIEKGQTVTLRCDPISGHDNLYWYRRVMGKEIKFLLHFVKESKQDESGMPNNRFLAERTGGTYSTLKVQPAELEDSGVYFCASSPFITLVPDEQFFGPGTRLTVL.

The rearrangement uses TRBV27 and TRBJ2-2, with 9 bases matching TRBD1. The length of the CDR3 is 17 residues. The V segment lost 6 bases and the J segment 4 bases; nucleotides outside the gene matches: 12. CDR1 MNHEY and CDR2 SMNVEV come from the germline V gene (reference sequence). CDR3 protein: CASRKPGQGGSTGELFF. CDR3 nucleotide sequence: TGTGCCAGCAGAAAACCGGGACAGGGAGGAAGCACCGGGGAGCTGTTTTTT.

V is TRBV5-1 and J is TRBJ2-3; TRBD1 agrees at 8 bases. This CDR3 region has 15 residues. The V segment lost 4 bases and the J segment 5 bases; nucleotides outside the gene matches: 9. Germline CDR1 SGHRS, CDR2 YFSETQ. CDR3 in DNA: TGCGCCAGCAGCCTCGGACAGGGTGCAGGAGATACGCAGTATTTT. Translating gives CASSLGQGAGDTQYF.

The CDR3 nucleotides are TGTGCCAGTGGCGGGAATCAAATGACCGGGGAGCTGTTTTTT. The encoded protein is CASGGNQMTGELFF. V and J are TRBV19 and TRBJ2-2, with D possibly being TRBD2 (6 bases). V shed 8 bases and J shed 5 bases, with 15 bases lying between them. CDR3 length: 14 residues. Germline CDR1 is LNHDA and CDR2 is SQIVND (reference sequence).

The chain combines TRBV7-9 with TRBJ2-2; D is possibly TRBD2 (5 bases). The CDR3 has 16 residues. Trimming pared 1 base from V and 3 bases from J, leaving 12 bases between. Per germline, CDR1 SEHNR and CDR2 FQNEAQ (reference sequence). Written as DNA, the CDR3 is TGTGCCAGCAGCTTAGTTCGGGGTGTTTACACCGGGGAGCTGTTTTTT. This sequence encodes CASSLVRGVYTGELFF.

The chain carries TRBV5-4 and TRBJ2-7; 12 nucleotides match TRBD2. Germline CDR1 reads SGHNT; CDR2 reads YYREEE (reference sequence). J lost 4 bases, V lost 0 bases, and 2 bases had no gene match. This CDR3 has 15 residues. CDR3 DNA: TGTGCCAGCAGCTTGGGGACTAGCGGGATTTACGAGCAGTACTTC. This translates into CASSLGTSGIYEQYF.

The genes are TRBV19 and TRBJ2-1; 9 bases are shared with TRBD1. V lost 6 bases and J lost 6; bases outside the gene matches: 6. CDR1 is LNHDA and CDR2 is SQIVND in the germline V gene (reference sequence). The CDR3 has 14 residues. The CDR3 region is CASSGTGTLNEQFF. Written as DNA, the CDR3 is TGTGCCAGTAGCGGGACAGGGACCCTCAATGAGCAGTTCTTC.

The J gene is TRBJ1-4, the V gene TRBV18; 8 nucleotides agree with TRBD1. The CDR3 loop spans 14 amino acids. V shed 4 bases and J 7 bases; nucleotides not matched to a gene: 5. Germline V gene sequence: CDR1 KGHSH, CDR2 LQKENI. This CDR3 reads CASSLGQGGEKLFF. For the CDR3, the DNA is TGTGCCAGCTCACTCGGACAGGGTGGTGAAAAACTGTTTTTT. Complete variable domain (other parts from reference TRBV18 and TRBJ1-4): NAGVMQNPRHLVRRRGQEARLRCSPMKGHSHVYWYRQLPEEGLKFMVYLQKENIIDESGMPKERFSAEFPKEGPSILRIQQVVRGDSAAYFCASSLGQGGEKLFFGSGTQLSVL.

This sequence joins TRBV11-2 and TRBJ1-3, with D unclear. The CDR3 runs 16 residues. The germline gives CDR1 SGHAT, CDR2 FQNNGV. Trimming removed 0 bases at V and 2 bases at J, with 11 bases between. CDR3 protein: CASSLDLPGTGNTIYF. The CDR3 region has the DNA TGTGCCAGCAGCTTAGATTTACCGGGAACTGGAAACACCATATATTTT. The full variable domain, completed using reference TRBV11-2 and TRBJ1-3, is EAGVAQSPRYKIIEKRQSVAFWCNPISGHATLYWYQQILGQGPKLLIQFQNNGVVDDSQLPKDRFSAERLKGVDSTLKIQPAKLEDSAVYLCASSLDLPGTGNTIYFGEGSWLTVV.

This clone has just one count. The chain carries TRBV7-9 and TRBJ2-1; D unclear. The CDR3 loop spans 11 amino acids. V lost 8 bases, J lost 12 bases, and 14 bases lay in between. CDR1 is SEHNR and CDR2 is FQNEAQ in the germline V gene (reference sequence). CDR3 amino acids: CASFSELGQFF. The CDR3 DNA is TGTGCCAGCTTTTCCGAGCTTGGGCAGTTCTTC. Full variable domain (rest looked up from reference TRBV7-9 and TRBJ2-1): DTGVSQNPRHKITKRGQNVTFRCDPISEHNRLYWYRQTLGQGPEFLTYFQNEAQLEKSRLLSDRFSAERPKGSFSTLEIQRTEQGDSAMYLCASFSELGQFFGPGTRLTVL.

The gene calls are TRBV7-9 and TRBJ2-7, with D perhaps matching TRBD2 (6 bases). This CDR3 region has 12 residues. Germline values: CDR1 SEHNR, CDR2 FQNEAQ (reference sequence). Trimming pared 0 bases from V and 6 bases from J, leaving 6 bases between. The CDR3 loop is CASSLARGEQYF. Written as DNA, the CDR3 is TGTGCCAGCAGCTTAGCGCGGGGCGAGCAGTACTTC.

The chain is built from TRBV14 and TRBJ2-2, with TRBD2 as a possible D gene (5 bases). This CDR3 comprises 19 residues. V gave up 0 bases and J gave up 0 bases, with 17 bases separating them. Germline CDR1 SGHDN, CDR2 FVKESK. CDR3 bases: TGTGCCAGCAGCCAAGATAGCTTCGTGCGGGTAACGAACACCGGGGAGCTGTTTTTT. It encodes CASSQDSFVRVTNTGELFF.

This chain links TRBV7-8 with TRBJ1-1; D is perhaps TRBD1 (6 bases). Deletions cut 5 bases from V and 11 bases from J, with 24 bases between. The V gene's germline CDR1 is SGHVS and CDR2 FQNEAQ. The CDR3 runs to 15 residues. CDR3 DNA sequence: TGTGCCAGCAGCGTGACCAGGGGTTTGGGTGGAGATGCTTTCTTT. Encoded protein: CASSVTRGLGGDAFF.

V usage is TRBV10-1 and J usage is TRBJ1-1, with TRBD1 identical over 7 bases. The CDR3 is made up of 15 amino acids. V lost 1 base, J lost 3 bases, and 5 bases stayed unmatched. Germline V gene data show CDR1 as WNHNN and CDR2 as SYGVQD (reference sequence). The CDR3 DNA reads TGCGCCAGCAGTGAGTATGGGACAGCATACACTGAAGCTTTCTTT. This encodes CASSEYGTAYTEAFF.

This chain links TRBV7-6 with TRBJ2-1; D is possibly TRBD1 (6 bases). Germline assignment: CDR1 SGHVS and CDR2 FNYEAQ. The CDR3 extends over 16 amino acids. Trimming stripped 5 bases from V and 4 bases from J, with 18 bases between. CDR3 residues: CASSLGGGTTYNEQFF. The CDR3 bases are TGTGCCAGCAGCCTAGGGGGTGGGACAACGTACAATGAGCAGTTCTTC.

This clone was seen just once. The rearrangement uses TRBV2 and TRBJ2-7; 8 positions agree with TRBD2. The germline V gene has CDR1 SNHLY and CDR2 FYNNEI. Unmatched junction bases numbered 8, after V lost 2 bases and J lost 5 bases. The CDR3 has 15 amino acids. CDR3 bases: TGTGCCAGCAGTGAAATGGCAGCGGGAGAAGACGAGCAGTACTTC. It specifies CASSEMAAGEDEQYF. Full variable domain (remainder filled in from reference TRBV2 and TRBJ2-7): EPEVTQTPSHQVTQMGQEVILRCVPISNHLYFYWYRQILGQKVEFLVSFYNNEISEKSEIFDDQFSVERPDGSNFTLKIRSTKLEDSAMYFCASSEMAAGEDEQYFGPGTRLTVT.

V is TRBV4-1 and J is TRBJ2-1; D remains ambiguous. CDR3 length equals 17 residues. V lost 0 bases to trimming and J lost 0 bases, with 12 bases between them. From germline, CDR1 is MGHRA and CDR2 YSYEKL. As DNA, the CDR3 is TGCGCCAGCAGCCAAGATGTGGCGGAGAACTCCTACAATGAGCAGTTCTTC. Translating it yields CASSQDVAENSYNEQFF.

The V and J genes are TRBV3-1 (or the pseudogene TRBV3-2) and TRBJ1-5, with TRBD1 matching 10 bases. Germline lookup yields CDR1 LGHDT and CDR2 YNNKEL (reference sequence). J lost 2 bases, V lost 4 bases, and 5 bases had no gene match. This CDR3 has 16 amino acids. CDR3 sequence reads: CASSLHGQGGNQPQHF. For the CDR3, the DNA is TGTGCCAGCAGCCTCCATGGACAGGGGGGCAATCAGCCCCAGCATTTT.

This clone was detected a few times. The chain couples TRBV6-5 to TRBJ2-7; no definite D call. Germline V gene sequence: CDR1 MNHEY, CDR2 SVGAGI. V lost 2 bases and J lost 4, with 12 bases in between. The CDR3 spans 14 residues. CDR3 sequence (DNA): TGTGCCAGCAGTTACCAACGGAGAGAGTACGAGCAGTACTTC. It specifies CASSYQRREYEQYF.

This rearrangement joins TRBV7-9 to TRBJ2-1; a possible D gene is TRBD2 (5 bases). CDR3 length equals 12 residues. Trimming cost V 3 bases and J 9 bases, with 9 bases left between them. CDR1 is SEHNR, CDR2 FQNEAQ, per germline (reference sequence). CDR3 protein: CASSFSVLEQFF. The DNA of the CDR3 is TGTGCCAGCAGCTTTAGCGTTCTTGAGCAGTTCTTC. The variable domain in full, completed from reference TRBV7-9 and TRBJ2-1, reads DTGVSQNPRHKITKRGQNVTFRCDPISEHNRLYWYRQTLGQGPEFLTYFQNEAQLEKSRLLSDRFSAERPKGSFSTLEIQRTEQGDSAMYLCASSFSVLEQFFGPGTRLTVL.

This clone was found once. In DNA, the CDR3 is TGCAGCACCCGACTTAGCGGGTTATACAATGAGCAGTTCTTC. It is translated as CSTRLSGLYNEQFF. V and J are TRBV29-1 and TRBJ2-1, with 7 bases lining up with TRBD2. CDR3 length equals 14 residues. With V trimmed by 8 bases and J by 4 bases, 11 bases remained unmatched. The germline CDR1 and CDR2 sequences are SQVTM and ANQGSEA.